This T cell receptor (beta chain) is drawn from a study of CD8 T cells in ankylosing spondylitis. Remarks on this clonotype: The antigen remains undetermined.

The CDR3 sequence is 17 residues long. V was clipped by 1 base and J by 2 bases, with 16 bases between them. Germline V lookup: CDR1 SGHRS, CDR2 YFSETQ. Scientists made TCR beta libraries using quantitative 5'-RACE with molecular barcodes. MiXCR, run by TCRdb on the 5' RACE reads, gives a single entry per CDR3 protein. The sample lists over 450,000 distinct CDR3 sequences, roughly an eighth occurring once. Study-wide results and caveats: Some motif variants were previously reported in reactive arthritis synovial fluid and blood. Ankylosing spondylitis blood appeared to be characterized by a TCR beta motif of eight highly homologous variants. Reportedly, disease-linked clones are significantly enriched in ankylosing spondylitis patients' matched synovial fluid.

This clonotype originated in a male donor with ankylosing spondylitis. What was sequenced was blood, either unsorted or a sorted T cell fraction (not recorded which). This chain connects TRBV5-1 to TRBJ2-1, with D perhaps TRBD1 (6 bases). As DNA, the CDR3 is TGCGCCAGCAGCTTGAGACGGCCAGGGGCTCCCTACAATGAGCAGTTCTTC. Its translation: CASSLRRPGAPYNEQFF.